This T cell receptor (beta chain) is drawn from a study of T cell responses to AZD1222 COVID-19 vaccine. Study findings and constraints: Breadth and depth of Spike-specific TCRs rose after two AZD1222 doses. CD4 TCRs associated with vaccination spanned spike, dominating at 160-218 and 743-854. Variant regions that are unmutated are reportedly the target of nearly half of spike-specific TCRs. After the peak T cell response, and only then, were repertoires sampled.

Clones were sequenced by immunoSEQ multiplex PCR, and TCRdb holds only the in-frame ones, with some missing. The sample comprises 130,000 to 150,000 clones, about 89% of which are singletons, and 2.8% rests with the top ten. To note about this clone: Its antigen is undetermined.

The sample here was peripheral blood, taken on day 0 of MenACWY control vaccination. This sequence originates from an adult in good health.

The chain's CDR3 is CASSDRRGPGNQPQHF. The CDR3 nucleotides are TGTGCCAGCAGTGATCGGCGGGGACCAGGCAATCAGCCCCAGCATTTT. This chain uses TRBV6-1 with TRBJ1-5; tentative D call: TRBD1 (5 bases). V was shortened by 3 bases and J by 2 bases, with 14 bases between the two germline ends. CDR3 size: 16 residues. The germline CDR1 and CDR2 sequences are MNHNS and SASEGT.